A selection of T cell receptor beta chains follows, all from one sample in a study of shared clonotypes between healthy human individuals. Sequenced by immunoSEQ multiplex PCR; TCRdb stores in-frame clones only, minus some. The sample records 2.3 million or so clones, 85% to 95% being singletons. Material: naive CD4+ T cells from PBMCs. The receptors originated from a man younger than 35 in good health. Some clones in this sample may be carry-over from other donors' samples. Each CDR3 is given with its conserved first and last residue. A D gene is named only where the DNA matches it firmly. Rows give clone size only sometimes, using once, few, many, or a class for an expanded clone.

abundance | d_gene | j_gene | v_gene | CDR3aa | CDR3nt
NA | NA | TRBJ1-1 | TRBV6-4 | CASSVREGTEAFF | TGTGCCAGCAGTGTAAGGGAAGGAACTGAAGCTTTCTTT
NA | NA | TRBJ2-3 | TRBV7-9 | CASSLGQGTDTQYF | TGTGCCAGCAGCTTAGGACAGGGCACAGATACGCAGTATTTT
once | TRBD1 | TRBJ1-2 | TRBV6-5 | CATKSGQGARGYTF | TGTGCCACCAAATCGGGACAGGGGGCGCGTGGCTACACCTTC
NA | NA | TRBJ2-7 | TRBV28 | CASSFIGISYEQYF | TGTGCCAGCAGTTTCATAGGGATCTCCTACGAGCAGTACTTC
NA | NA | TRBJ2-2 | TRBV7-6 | CASSNLAGTATGELFF | TGTGCCAGCAGTAATCTGGCCGGGACGGCAACCGGGGAGCTGTTTTTT
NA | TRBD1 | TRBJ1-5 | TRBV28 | CASSFGQGRAQHF | TGTGCCAGCAGTTTCGGACAGGGGCGGGCCCAGCATTTT
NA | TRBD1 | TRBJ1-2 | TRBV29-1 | CSADRGPYGYTF | TGCAGCGCTGACAGGGGTCCCTATGGCTACACCTTC
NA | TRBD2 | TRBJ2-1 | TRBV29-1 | CSVVRTGRSGGRYNEQFF | TGCAGCGTAGTTCGAACAGGCCGCTCGGGAGGGCGGTACAATGAGCAGTTCTTC
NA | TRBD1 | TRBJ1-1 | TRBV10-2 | CASSDRDRGSGTEAFF | TGCGCCAGCAGTGACCGGGACAGGGGGTCCGGCACTGAAGCTTTCTTT
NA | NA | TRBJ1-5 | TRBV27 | CASSFRGNQPQHF | TGTGCCAGCAGTTTCCGGGGCAATCAGCCCCAGCATTTT
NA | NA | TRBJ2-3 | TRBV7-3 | CASSFTGMDTQYF | TGTGCCAGCAGCTTCACAGGGATGGATACGCAGTATTTT
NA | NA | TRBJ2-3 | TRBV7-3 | CASSLSGGLTDTQYF | TGTGCCAGCAGCTTATCGGGGGGCCTGACAGATACGCAGTATTTT
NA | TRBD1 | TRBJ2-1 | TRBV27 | CASSPRPQGALQFF | TGTGCCAGCAGTCCACGCCCACAGGGGGCTTTGCAGTTCTTC
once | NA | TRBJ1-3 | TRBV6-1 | CASSEAGVTGGNTIYF | TGTGCCAGCAGTGAAGCTGGGGTAACAGGCGGAAACACCATATATTTT
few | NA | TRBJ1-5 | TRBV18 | CASSPDQNQPQHF | TGTGCCAGCTCACCCGATCAGAATCAGCCCCAGCATTTT
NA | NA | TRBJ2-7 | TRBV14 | CASSRVPFPSSYEQYF | TGTGCCAGCAGCCGCGTTCCCTTCCCCAGCTCCTACGAGCAGTACTTC
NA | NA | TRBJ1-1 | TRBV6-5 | CASKEGTEAFF | TGTGCCAGCAAGGAAGGGACTGAAGCTTTCTTT
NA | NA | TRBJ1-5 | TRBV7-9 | CASSSGSTDQPQHF | TGTGCCAGCAGCTCAGGGTCCACCGATCAGCCCCAGCATTTT
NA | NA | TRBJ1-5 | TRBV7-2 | CASSLVYGYSNQPQHF | TGTGCCAGCAGCTTAGTCTACGGCTATAGCAATCAGCCCCAGCATTTT
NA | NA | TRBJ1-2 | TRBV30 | CAWSGGFDYGYTF | TGTGCCTGGAGTGGAGGGTTTGACTATGGCTACACCTTC
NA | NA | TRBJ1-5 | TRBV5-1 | CASSLGASQPQHF | TGCGCCAGCAGCTTAGGGGCTAGTCAGCCCCAGCATTTT
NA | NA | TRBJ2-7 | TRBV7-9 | CASSLGSSQGRGEQYF | TGTGCCAGCAGCTTAGGGTCTAGCCAAGGAAGGGGCGAGCAGTACTTC
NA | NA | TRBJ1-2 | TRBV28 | CASSLEQTIYGYTF | TGTGCCAGCAGTTTGGAGCAGACAATTTATGGCTACACCTTC
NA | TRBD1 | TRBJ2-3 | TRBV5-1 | CASSPGTVTDTQYF | TGCGCCAGCAGCCCTGGGACAGTAACAGATACGCAGTATTTT
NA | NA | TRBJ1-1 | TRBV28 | CASSLNRADNMNTEAFF | TGTGCCAGCAGTTTGAACCGGGCAGATAATATGAACACTGAAGCTTTCTTT
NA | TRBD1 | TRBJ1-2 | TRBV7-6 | CASSLGQGARGYTF | TGTGCCAGCAGCCTGGGACAGGGGGCAAGAGGCTACACCTTC
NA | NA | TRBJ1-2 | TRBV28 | CASSRTPLYGYTF | TGTGCCAGCAGTCGTACCCCACTCTATGGCTACACCTTC
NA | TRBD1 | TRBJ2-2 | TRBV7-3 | CASTPGQGSGGLFF | TGTGCCAGCACCCCCGGACAGGGTTCCGGGGGGCTGTTTTTT
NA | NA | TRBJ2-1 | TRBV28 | CASSLYSGGNEQFF | TGTGCCAGCAGTTTATATTCAGGGGGGAATGAGCAGTTCTTC
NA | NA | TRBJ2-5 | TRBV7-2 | CASSKGGGEETQYF | TGTGCCAGCAGCAAGGGAGGGGGCGAAGAGACCCAGTACTTC
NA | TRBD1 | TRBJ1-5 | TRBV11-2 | CASSFGTGRNQPQHF | TGTGCCAGCAGCTTTGGGACAGGGCGGAACCAGCCCCAGCATTTT
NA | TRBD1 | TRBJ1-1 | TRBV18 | CASSQTGESTEAFF | TGTGCCAGCTCCCAGACAGGGGAGAGCACTGAAGCTTTCTTT
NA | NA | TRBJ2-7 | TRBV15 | CATSRDQTLSYEQYF | TGTGCCACCAGCAGAGATCAGACCCTCTCCTACGAGCAGTACTTC
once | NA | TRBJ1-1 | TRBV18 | CASSPGHRVRDTEAFF | TGTGCCAGCTCACCAGGGCACAGGGTTAGGGACACTGAAGCTTTCTTT
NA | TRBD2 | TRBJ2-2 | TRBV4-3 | CASSQVPSGKSNTGELFF | TGCGCCAGCAGCCAAGTGCCTAGCGGGAAATCGAACACCGGGGAGCTGTTTTTT
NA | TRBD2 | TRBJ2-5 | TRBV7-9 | CASGSGGSQETQYF | TGTGCCAGCGGATCGGGAGGCAGTCAAGAGACCCAGTACTTC